Listed below are T cell receptor beta chains from one sample, sequenced in a study of T cells after yellow fever vaccination. TCRdb reanalysed the 5' RACE reads using MiXCR and keeps one entry per CDR3 protein. The sample has about 120,000 distinct CDR3 sequences; around 7.2% are singletons. Source: CD4+ T cells sorted from PBMCs, taken around 45 days after the first yellow fever vaccination. The receptors stem from a young man who received the YFV17D yellow fever vaccine. The CDR3 runs from the conserved cysteine through the conserved F or W. A D gene is named only where the DNA matches it firmly. Expanded clones are given a class, and other clones once, few, many or no size at all.

d_gene | j_gene | abundance | v_gene | CDR3nt | CDR3aa
- | TRBJ1-1 | many | TRBV9 | TGTGCCAGCAGCGTAGAGTTGGGGAATGAAGCTTTCTTT | CASSVELGNEAFF
- | TRBJ2-3 | few | TRBV20-1 | TGCAGTGCTAGCCAGCGGACTTCTAGCACAGATACGCAGTATTTT | CSASQRTSSTDTQYF
TRBD1 | TRBJ2-3 | many | TRBV28 | TGTGCCAGCAGTCCCTCGACAGGGGCAGATACGCAGTATTTT | CASSPSTGADTQYF
TRBD2 | TRBJ2-1 | many | TRBV7-8 | TGTGCCAGTATCGGGGGGGACTACAATGAGCAGTTCTTC | CASIGGDYNEQFF
- | TRBJ2-3 | many | TRBV20-1 | TGCAGTGCTAGACTACTAGCAGATACGCAGTATTTT | CSARLLADTQYF
- | TRBJ1-1 | - | TRBV20-1 | TGCAGTGCCTCGGGGGGGTCGAACACTGAAGCTTTCTTT | CSASGGSNTEAFF
- | TRBJ2-5 | many | TRBV10-3 | TGTGCCATCAGTGACCTCGGGGAGACCCAGTACTTC | CAISDLGETQYF
- | TRBJ2-7 | few | TRBV5-1 | TGCGCCAGCAGCTTGGCGGGGTCTGCAAGGGAGCAGTACTTC | CASSLAGSAREQYF
- | TRBJ2-3 | many | TRBV6-5 | TGTGCCAGCAGTTACTCCGGACAGACCACAGATACGCAGTATTTT | CASSYSGQTTDTQYF
TRBD1 | TRBJ1-2 | few | TRBV29-1 | TGCAGCGTTGCACGTGACAGGGGATGGTATGGCTACACCTTC | CSVARDRGWYGYTF
- | TRBJ1-5 | few | TRBV4-1 | TGCGCCAGCAGCCAACAGGGTAATGGCAATCAGCCCCAGCATTTT | CASSQQGNGNQPQHF
- | TRBJ1-2 | many | TRBV5-1 | TGCGCCAGCAGCTTGGATGCGGACTATGGCTACACCTTC | CASSLDADYGYTF
- | TRBJ1-1 | many | TRBV7-6 | TGTGCCAGCAGCATCACCCCGGGACACTTAAAAGAAGCTTTCTTT | CASSITPGHLKEAFF
TRBD1 | TRBJ2-5 | many | TRBV11-3 | TGTGCCAGCAGCTTAGGGAACAGGGGTCTAGAGACCCAGTACTTC | CASSLGNRGLETQYF
TRBD1 | TRBJ1-6 | many | TRBV4-2 | TGTGCCAGCAGCCAAACTCGACAGGGTAATTCACCCCTCCACTTT | CASSQTRQGNSPLHF
- | TRBJ1-3 | many | TRBV2 | TGTGCTAGCGGGGTGAACTCTGGAAACACCATATATTTT | CASGVNSGNTIYF
- | TRBJ2-5 | many | TRBV7-2 | TGTGCCAGCAGCTCACAGGGTTATCGGACCGAGACCCAGTACTTC | CASSSQGYRTETQYF
TRBD1 | TRBJ1-2 | many | TRBV7-9 | TGTGCCAGCAGCTTAGCACCCGGGACAGGGAGTTACTATGGCTACACCTTC | CASSLAPGTGSYYGYTF
- | TRBJ1-5 | many | TRBV11-2 | TGTGCCAGCAGCTTAGATCGGTGGCAGCCCCAGCATTTT | CASSLDRWQPQHF
- | TRBJ2-2 | - | TRBV7-2 | TGTGCCAGCCCCCTACTTCCGGGACAGAACACCGGGGAGCTGTTTTTT | CASPLLPGQNTGELFF
- | TRBJ1-5 | few | TRBV5-1 | TGCGCCAGCAGCCCGGATAGTAGGGACTCAGGCAATCAGCCCCAGCATTTT | CASSPDSRDSGNQPQHF
- | TRBJ2-5 | many | TRBV5-8 | TGTGCCAGCAGCTGGTGGGTCCAAGAGACCCAGTACTTC | CASSWWVQETQYF
- | TRBJ2-2 | - | TRBV7-2 | TGTGCCAGCAGCTCACGACGTGGGAGCGGGGAGCTGTTTTTT | CASSSRRGSGELFF
TRBD2 | TRBJ2-6 | many | TRBV11-2 | TGTGCCAGCAGCTTAGTCGTCCTCGGGGGGTCTGGGGCCAACGTCCTGACTTTC | CASSLVVLGGSGANVLTF
- | TRBJ1-5 | many | TRBV27 | TGTGCCAGCAGGGGGTATAATCAGCCCCAGCATTTT | CASRGYNQPQHF